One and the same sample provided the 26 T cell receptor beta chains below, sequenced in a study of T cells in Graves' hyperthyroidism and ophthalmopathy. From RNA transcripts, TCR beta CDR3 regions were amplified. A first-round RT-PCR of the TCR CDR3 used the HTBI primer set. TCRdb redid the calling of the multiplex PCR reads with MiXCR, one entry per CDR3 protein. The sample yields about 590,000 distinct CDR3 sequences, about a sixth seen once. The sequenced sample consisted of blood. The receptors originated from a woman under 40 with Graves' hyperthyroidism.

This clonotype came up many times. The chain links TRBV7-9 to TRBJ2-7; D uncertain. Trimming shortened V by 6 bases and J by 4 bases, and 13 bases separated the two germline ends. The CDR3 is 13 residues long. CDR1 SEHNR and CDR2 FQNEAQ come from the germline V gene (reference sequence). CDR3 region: CASSLTPGYEQYF. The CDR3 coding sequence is TGTGCCAGCAGTTTAACGCCAGGTTACGAGCAGTACTTC.

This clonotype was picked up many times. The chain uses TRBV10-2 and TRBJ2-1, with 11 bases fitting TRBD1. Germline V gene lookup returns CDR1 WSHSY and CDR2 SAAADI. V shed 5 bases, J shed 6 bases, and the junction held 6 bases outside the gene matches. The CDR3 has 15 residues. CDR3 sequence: CASSYPGQGGNEQFF. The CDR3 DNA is TGCGCCAGCAGTTACCCGGGACAGGGGGGCAATGAGCAGTTCTTC.

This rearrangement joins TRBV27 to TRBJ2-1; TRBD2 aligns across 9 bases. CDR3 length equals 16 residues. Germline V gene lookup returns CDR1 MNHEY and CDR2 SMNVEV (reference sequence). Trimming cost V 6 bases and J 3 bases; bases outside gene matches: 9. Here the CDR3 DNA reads TGTGCCAGCAGCGTTGGGGCGGGAGGGCACTACAATGAGCAGTTCTTC. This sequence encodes CASSVGAGGHYNEQFF.

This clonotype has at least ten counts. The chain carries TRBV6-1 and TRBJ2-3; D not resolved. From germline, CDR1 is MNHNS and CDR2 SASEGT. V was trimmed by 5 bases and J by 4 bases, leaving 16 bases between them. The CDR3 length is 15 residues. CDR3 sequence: CASSLSPYSADTQYF. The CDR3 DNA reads TGTGCCAGCAGTTTGTCTCCCTACAGTGCAGATACGCAGTATTTT.

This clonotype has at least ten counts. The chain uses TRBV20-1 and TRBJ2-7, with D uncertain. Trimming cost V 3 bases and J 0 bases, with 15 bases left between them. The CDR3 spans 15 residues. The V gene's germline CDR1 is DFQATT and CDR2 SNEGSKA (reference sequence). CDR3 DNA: TGCAGTGCTAGGGCCCCAGAGCACAGCTCCTACGAGCAGTACTTC. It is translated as CSARAPEHSSYEQYF.

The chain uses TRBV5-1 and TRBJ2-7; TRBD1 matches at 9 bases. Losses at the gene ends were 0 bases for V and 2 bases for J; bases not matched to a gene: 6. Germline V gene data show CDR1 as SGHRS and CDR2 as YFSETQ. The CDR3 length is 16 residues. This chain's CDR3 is CASSLGTGDPPYEQYF. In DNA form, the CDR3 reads TGCGCCAGCAGCTTGGGGACAGGGGACCCTCCCTACGAGCAGTACTTC.

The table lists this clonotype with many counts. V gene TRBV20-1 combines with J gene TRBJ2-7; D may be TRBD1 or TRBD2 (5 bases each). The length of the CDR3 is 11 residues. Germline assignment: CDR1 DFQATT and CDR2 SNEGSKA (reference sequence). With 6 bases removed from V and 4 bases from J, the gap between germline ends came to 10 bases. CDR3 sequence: CSAPEGYEQYF. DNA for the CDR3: TGCAGTGCCCCCGAGGGGTACGAGCAGTACTTC.

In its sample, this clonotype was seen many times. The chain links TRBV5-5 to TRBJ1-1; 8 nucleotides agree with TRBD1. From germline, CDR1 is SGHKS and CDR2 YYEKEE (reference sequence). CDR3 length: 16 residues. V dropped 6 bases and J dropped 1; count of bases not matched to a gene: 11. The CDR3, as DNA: TGTGCCAGCACCGCCTGGCCCGGGACAGGGAACACTGAAGCTTTCTTT. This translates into CASTAWPGTGNTEAFF.

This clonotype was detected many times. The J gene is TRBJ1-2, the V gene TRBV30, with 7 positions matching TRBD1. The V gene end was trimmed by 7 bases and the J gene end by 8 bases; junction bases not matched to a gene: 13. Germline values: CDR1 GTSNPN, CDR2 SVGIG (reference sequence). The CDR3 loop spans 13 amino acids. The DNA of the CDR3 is TGTGCCTCCAGAGACAGGGCGGCCCAGGGCTACACCTTC. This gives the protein CASRDRAAQGYTF.

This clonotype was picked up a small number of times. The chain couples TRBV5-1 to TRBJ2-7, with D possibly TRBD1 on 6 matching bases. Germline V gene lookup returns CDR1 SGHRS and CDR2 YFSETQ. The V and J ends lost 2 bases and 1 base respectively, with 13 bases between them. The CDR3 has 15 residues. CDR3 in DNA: TGCGCCAGCAGCTTCAGGGGAAAAGGTTCCTACGAGCAGTACTTC. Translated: CASSFRGKGSYEQYF.

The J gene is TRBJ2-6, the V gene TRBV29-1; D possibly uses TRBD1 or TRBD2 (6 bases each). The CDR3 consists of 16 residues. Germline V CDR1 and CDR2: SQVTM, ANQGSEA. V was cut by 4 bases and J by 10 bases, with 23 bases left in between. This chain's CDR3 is CSVVPLGGGGENVLTF. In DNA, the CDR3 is TGCAGCGTTGTCCCCCTTGGGGGCGGCGGGGAGAACGTCCTGACTTTC.

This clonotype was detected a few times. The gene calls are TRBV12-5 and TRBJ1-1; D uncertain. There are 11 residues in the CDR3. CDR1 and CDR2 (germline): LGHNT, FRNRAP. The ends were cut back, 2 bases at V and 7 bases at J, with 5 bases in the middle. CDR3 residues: CASGLNGEAFF. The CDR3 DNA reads TGTGCTAGTGGTTTGAACGGTGAAGCTTTCTTT. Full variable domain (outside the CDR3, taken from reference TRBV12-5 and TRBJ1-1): DARVTQTPRHKVTEMGQEVTMRCQPILGHNTVFWYRQTMMQGLELLAYFRNRAPLDDSGMPKDRFSAEMPDATLATLKIQPSEPRDSAVYFCASGLNGEAFFGQGTRLTVV.

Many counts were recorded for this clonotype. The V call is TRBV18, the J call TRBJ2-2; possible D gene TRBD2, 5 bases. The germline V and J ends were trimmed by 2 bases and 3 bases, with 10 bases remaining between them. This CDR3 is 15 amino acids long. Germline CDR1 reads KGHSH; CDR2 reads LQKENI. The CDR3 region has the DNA TGTGCCAGCTCACCAAGAGGCGGGTACACCGGGGAGCTGTTTTTT. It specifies CASSPRGGYTGELFF.

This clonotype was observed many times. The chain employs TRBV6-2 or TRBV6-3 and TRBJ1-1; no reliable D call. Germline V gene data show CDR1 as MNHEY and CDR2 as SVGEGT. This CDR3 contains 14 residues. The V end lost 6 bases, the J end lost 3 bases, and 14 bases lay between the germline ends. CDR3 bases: TGTGCCAGCAGCTCGCCCGGAACGTACACTGAAGCTTTCTTT. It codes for CASSSPGTYTEAFF.

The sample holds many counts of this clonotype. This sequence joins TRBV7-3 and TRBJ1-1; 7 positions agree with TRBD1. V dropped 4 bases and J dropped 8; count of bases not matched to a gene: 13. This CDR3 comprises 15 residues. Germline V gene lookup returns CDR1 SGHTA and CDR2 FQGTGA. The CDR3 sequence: CASSSYVGQAAEAFF. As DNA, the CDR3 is TGTGCCAGCAGCTCTTATGTCGGACAGGCGGCAGAAGCTTTCTTT.

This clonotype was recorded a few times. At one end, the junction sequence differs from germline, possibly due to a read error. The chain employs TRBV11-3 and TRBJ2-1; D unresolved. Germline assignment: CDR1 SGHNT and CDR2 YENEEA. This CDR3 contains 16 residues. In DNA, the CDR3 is TGTGCCAGCAGCTTAGGCTCCACCAGCTCCTGCAATGAGCAGTTCTTC. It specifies CASSLGSTSSCNEQFF. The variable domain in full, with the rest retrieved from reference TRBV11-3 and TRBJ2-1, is EAGVVQSPRYKIIEKKQPVAFWCNPISGHNTLYWYLQNLGQGPELLIRYENEEAVDDSQLPKDRFSAERLKGVDSTLKIQPAELGDSAVYLCASSLGSTSSCNEQFFGPGTRLTVL.

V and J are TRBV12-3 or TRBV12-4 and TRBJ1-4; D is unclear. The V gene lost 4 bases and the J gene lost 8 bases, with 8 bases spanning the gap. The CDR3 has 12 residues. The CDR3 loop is CASSSPSEKLFF. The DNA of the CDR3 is TGTGCCAGCAGTTCCCCCTCGGAAAAACTGTTTTTT.

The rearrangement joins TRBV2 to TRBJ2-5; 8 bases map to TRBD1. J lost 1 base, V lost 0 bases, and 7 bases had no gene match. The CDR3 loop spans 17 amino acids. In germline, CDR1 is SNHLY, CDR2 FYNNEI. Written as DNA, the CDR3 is TGTGCCAGCAGTGAAGCTTGGGACAGGATGCCCCAAGAGACCCAGTACTTC. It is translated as CASSEAWDRMPQETQYF.

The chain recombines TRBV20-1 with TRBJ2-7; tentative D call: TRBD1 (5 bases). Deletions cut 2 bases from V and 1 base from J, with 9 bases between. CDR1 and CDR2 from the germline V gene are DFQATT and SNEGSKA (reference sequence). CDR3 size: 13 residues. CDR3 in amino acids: CSARFAGSYEQYF. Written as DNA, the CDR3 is TGCAGTGCTAGATTCGCAGGGTCCTACGAGCAGTACTTC.

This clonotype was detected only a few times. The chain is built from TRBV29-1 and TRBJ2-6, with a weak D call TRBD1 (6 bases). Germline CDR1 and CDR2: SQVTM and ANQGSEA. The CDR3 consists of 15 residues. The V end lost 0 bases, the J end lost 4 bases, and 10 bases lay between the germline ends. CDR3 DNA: TGCAGCGTTGAAGATACAGGGTACGGGGCCAACGTCCTGACTTTC. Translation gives CSVEDTGYGANVLTF. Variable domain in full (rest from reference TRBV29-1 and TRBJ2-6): SAVISQKPSRDICQRGTSLTIQCQVDSQVTMMFWYRQQPGQSLTLIATANQGSEATYESGFVIDKFPISRPNLTFSTLTVSNMSPEDSSIYLCSVEDTGYGANVLTFGAGSRLTVL.

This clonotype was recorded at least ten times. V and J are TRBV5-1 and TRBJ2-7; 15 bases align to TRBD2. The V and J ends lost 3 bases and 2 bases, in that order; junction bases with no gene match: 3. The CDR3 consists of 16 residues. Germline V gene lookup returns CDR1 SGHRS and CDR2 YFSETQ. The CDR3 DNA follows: TGCGCCAGCAGCTCGGGACTAGCGGGAGGAACCTACGAGCAGTACTTC. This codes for CASSSGLAGGTYEQYF.

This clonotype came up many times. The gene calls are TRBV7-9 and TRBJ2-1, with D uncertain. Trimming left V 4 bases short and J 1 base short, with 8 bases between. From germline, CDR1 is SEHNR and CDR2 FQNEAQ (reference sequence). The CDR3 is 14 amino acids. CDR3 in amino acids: CASSYQASYNEQFF. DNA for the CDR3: TGTGCCAGCAGCTACCAGGCATCCTACAATGAGCAGTTCTTC.

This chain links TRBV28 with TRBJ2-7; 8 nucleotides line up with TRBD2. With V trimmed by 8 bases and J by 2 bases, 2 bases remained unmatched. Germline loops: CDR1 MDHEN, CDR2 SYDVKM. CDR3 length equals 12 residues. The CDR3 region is CASGLATYEQYF. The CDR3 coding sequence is TGTGCCAGCGGACTAGCTACCTACGAGCAGTACTTC.

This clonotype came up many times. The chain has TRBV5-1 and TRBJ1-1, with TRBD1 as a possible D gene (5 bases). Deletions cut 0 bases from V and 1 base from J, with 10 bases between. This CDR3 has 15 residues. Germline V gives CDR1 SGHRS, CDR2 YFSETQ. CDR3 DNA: TGCGCCAGCAGCTTGGAGGGGTCCAGGAACACTGAAGCTTTCTTT. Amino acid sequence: CASSLEGSRNTEAFF.

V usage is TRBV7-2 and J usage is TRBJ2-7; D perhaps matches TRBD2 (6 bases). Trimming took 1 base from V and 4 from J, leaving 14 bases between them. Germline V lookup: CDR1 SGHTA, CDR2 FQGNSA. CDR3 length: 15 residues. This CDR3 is CASSLDSGGWYEQYF. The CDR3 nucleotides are TGTGCCAGCAGCTTAGATTCCGGGGGTTGGTACGAGCAGTACTTC. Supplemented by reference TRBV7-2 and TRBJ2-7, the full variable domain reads GAGVSQSPSNKVTEKGKDVELRCDPISGHTALYWYRQSLGQGLEFLIYFQGNSAPDKSGLPSDRFSAERTGGSVSTLTIQRTQQEDSAVYLCASSLDSGGWYEQYFGPGTRLTVT.

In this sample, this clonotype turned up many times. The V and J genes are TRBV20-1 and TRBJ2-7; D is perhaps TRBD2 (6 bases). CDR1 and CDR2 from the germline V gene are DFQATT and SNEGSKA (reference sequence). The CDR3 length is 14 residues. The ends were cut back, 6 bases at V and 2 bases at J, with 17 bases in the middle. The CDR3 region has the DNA TGCAGTGCGGAGACCGGGACTCATCCCTACGAGCAGTACTTC. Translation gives CSAETGTHPYEQYF.